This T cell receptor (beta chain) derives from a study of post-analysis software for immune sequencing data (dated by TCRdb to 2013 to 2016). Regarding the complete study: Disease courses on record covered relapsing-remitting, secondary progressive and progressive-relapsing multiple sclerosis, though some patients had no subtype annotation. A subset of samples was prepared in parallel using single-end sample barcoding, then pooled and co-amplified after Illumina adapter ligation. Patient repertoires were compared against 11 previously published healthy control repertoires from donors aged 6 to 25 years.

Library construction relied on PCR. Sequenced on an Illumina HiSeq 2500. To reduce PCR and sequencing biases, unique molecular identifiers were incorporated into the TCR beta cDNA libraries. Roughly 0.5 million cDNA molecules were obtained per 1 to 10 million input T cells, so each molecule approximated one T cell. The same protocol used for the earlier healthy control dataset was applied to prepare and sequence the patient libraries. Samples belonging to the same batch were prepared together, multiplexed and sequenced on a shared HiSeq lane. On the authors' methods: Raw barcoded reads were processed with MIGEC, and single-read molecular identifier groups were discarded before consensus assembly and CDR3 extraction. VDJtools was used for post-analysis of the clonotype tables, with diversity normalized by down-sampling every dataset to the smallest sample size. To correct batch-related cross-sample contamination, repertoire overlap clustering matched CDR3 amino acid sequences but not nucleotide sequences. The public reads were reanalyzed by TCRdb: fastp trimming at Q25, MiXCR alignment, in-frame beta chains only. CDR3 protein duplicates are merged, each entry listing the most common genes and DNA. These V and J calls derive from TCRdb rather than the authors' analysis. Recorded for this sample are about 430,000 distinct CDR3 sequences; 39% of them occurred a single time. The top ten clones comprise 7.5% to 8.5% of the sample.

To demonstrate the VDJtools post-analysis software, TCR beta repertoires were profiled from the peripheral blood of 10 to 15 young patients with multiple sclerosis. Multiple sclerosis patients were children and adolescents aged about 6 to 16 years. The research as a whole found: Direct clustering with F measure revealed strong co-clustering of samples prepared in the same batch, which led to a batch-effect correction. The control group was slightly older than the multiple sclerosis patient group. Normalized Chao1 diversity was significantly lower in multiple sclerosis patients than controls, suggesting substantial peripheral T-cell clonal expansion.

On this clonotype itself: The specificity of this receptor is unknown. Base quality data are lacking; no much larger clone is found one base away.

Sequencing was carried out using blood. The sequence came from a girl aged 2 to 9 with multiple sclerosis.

CDR3 region: CASSSSSGRLYEQYF. The bases read TGTGCCAGCAGCTCATCTAGCGGGAGGCTCTACGAGCAGTACTTC. The rearranged chain carries TRBV7-2 and TRBJ2-7; TRBD2 matches 11 bases in the middle. As encoded in the germline V gene, CDR1 is SGHTA while CDR2 is FQGNSA. The CDR3 sequence holds 15 residues, the cysteine and phenylalanine included. Only the CDR3 DNA stays, 45 bases, in frame from base 1. Clipping removes 4 bases from V and 3 bases from J, with 5 as the unmatched junction base count.